These T cell receptor beta chains were read from a single sample in a study of early stage breast cancer tumors. TCRdb's copy holds only in-frame clones and misses some; the assay was immunoSEQ multiplex PCR. Of 25,000 to 35,000 clones listed, about 60% were seen once; the top ten hold 8.5%. The sample comprised breast tumor tissue. Receptors originate from a person between 50 and 60 years old with breast cancer. CDR3s leave out the opening cysteine and the closing phenylalanine or tryptophan.

TRBJ2-7 | TRBV19 | ASSITGRAYEQY
TRBJ2-3 | TRBV9 | ASSPRGTGTDTQY
TRBJ2-7 | TRBV11-3 | ASSFGISYEQY
TRBJ1-5 | TRBV6-5 | ASSQGQLNQPQH
TRBJ2-2 | TRBV7-9 | ASSRGTDHTGELF
TRBJ2-5 | TRBV7-9 | ASSQRQGGQETQY
TRBJ2-3 | TRBV6-5 | ASSYSPDSSTDTQY
TRBJ1-4 | TRBV5-1 | ASSPRGATNEKLF
TRBJ1-2 | TRBV7-9 | ASSLGRDGSRDGYT
TRBJ2-3 | TRBV7-2 | ASSLVAGTLTDTQY
TRBJ2-4 | TRBV14 | ASSQIAGGWNIQY
TRBJ2-1 | TRBV9 | ASSDSGAPLDEQF
TRBJ2-7 | TRBV11-2 | ASSFGQYYEQY
TRBJ1-5 | TRBV28 | ASSTRGRGTVQPQH
TRBJ2-5 | TRBV4-1 | ASSQDIGVAGSKETQY
TRBJ2-5 | TRBV11-2 | ASSFYGGGGETQY
TRBJ1-1 | TRBV2 | ASSEGAGNTEAF
TRBJ2-5 | TRBV7-9 | ASSLEWGTGVNPQETQY
TRBJ2-7 | TRBV6-5 | ASSIRTYEQY
TRBJ2-1 | TRBV28 | ASSTRTTSGRNSLYEQF
TRBJ1-1 | TRBV30 | AWRAQGWRTEAF
TRBJ1-3 | TRBV4-1 | ASSISEGLGSGNTIY
TRBJ1-1 | TRBV19 | ASSIREGNTEAF
TRBJ2-2 | TRBV30 | AYAKTGELF
TRBJ1-5 | TRBV28 | ASGTGDSNQPQH
TRBJ2-2 | TRBV27 | ASSLAGLNTGELF
TRBJ2-1 | TRBV6-5 | ASSYPGRNEQF
TRBJ1-1 | TRBV2 | ASSVGKVLNTEAF
TRBJ2-3 | TRBV5-1 | ASRDSLSTDTQY
TRBJ2-7 | TRBV10-3 | AISAGTGVRAYEQY
TRBJ2-7 | TRBV11-1 | ASSLDNIGNSEQY
TRBJ2-5 | TRBV5-1 | ASSLGARGGQETQY
TRBJ2-2 | TRBV4-3 | ASNPGQDNTGELF
TRBJ2-7 | TRBV5-6 | ASSHAAGEQY
TRBJ2-3 | TRBV4-1 | ASSQAGRGTDTQY
TRBJ2-7 | TRBV4-2 | ASSQGRGYYEQY
TRBJ2-2 | TRBV7-3 | ASSPPGGPNTGELF